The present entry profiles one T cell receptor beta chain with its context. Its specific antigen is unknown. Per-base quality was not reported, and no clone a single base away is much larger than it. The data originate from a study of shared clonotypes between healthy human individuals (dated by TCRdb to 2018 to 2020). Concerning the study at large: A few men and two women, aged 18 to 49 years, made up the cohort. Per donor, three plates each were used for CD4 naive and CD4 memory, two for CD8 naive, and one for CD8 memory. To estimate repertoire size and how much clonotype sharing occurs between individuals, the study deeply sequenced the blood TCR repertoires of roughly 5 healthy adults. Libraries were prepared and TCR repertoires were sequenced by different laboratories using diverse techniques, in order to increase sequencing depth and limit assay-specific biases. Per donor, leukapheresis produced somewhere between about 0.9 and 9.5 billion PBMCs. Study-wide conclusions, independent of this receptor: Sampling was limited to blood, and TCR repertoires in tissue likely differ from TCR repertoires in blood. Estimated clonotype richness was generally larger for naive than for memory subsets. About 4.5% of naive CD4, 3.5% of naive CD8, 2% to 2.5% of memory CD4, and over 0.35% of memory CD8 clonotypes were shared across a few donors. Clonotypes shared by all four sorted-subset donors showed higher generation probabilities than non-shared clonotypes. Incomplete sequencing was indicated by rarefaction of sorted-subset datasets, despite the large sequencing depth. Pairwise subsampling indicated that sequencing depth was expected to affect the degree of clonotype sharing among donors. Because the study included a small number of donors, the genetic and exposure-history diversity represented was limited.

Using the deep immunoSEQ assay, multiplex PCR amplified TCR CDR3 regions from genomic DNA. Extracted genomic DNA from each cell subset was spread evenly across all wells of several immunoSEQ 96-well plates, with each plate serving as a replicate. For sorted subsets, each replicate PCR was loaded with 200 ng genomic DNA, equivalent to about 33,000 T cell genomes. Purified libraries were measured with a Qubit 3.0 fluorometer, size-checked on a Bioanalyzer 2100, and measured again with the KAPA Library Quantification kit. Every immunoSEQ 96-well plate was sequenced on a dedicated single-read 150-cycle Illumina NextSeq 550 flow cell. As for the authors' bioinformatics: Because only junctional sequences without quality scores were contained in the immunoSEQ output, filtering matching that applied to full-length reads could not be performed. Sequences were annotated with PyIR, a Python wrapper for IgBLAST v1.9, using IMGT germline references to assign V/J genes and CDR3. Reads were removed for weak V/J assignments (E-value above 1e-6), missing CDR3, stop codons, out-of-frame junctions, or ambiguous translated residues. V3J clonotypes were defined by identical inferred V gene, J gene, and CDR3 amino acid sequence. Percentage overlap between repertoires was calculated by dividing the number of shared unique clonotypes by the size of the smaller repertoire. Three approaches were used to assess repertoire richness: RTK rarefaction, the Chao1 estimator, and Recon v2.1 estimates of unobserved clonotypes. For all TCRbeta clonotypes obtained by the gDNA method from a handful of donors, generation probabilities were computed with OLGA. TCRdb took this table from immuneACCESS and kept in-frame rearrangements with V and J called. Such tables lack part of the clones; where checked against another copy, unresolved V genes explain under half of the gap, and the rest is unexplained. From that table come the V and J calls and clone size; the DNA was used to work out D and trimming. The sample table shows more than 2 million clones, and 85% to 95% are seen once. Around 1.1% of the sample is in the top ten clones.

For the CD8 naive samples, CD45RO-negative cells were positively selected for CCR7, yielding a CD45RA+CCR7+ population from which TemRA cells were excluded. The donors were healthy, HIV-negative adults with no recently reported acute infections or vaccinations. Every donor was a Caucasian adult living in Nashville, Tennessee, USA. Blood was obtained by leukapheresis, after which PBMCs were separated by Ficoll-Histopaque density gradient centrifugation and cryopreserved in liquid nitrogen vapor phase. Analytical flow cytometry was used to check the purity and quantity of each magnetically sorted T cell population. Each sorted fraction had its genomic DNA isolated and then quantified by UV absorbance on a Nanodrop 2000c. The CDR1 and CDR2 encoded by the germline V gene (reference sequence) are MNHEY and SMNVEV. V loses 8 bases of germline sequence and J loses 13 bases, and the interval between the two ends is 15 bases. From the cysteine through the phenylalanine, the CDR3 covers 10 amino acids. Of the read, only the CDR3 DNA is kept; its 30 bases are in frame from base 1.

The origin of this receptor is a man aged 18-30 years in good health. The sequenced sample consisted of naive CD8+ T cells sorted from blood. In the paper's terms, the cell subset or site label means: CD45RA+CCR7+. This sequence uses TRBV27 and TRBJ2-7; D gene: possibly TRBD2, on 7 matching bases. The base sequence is TGTGCCAGCCGGGGGGCAGAAACATACTTC. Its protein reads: CASRGAETYF.